The T cell receptor (beta chain) under discussion was sequenced for a study of tumor-infiltrating lymphocytes in primary liver carcinoma. Overall study results and limits: Tumor-adjacent and tumor-blood pairs overlapped less than tumor region pairs did.

Germline V gives CDR1 SGHNT, CDR2 YYREEE (reference sequence). CDR3 length equals 15 residues. V was clipped by 5 bases and J by 5 bases; unmatched bases: 10. Germline DNA was extracted alongside blood RNA, which was obtained from unsorted whole blood. Starting from 500 ng of total RNA, TCR beta cDNA was produced with a primer in the constant region. Nested multiplex PCR, run for three rounds with slightly modified ARM-PCR, yielded TCR beta libraries. The first two PCR rounds, roughly 11 cycles each, used TRBV1-TRBV30 forward primers and a C-beta reverse primer. TCRdb re-called the multiplex PCR reads through MiXCR, storing one row per CDR3 protein. The sample consists of approximately 330,000 distinct CDR3 sequences, approximately 65% of them appearing once. About this clonotype itself: Its antigen is not identified.

This chain connects TRBV5-4 to TRBJ1-1; TRBD1 agrees at 9 bases. The TCR sequence derives from a man aged 40-50 years with primary liver carcinoma and hepatitis B virus infection. The sequencing sample was made of peripheral blood. The CDR3 reads CASRPGQGELTEAFF. The CDR3 nucleotides read TGTGCCAGCAGACCGGGACAGGGAGAACTTACTGAAGCTTTCTTT.